This passage covers 26 T cell receptor beta chains from one sample sequenced in a study of shared clonotypes between healthy human individuals. Here immunoSEQ multiplex PCR was the method, and the copy in TCRdb shows in-frame clones only, minus some. Of over 1.5 million clones listed, 95% to 99% are singletons. Source material: naive CD4+ T cells sorted from blood. Subset described: CD45RA+ positively selected. The origin of the receptors is a man aged 30 to 45 in good health.

The chain has TRBV28 and TRBJ2-7; the match to TRBD1 covers 10 bases. The CDR3 runs 17 residues. V was pared by 5 bases and J by 2 bases, with 12 bases of the junction left unmatched. Germline CDR1 MDHEN, CDR2 SYDVKM. CDR3 in amino acids: CASSPGQGEARAYEQYF. CDR3 bases: TGTGCCAGCAGTCCCGGACAGGGGGAAGCTAGAGCCTACGAGCAGTACTTC.

This chain connects TRBV28 to TRBJ2-7, with 10 bases that match TRBD2. CDR3 size: 16 residues. Germline-derived CDR1 and CDR2 are MDHEN and SYDVKM. Losses at the gene ends were 4 bases for V and 2 bases for J; bases not matched to a gene: 8. The CDR3 protein is CASSSSGLAPTYEQYF. The CDR3 DNA follows: TGTGCCAGCAGTTCATCGGGACTAGCGCCGACCTACGAGCAGTACTTC.

The count of this clone is one. The chain combines TRBV10-3 with TRBJ2-3; the match to TRBD2 covers 15 bases. CDR1 ENHRY and CDR2 SYGVKD come from the germline V gene. The CDR3 contains 17 residues. Unmatched junction bases numbered 5, after V lost 4 bases and J lost 3 bases. DNA of the CDR3: TGTGCCATCAGTGTCGGGACTAGCGGGAGGCCGACAGATACGCAGTATTTT. Translation gives CAISVGTSGRPTDTQYF.

V is TRBV6-5 and J is TRBJ1-3; tentative D call: TRBD1 (5 bases). Germline assignment: CDR1 MNHEY and CDR2 SVGAGI. CDR3 size: 15 residues. The V and J ends lost 0 bases and 7 bases respectively, with 13 bases between them. The CDR3 loop is CASSYSFWGRNTIYF. The CDR3 DNA reads TGTGCCAGCAGTTACTCGTTTTGGGGGAGGAACACCATATATTTT.

The genes are TRBV5-4 and TRBJ1-5; TRBD1 is a possible D gene (5 bases). CDR3 length: 18 residues. Deletions cut 1 base from V and 6 bases from J, with 23 bases between. Germline V gene sequence: CDR1 SGHNT, CDR2 YYREEE (reference sequence). CDR3 amino acids: CASSLFSGSVSFSQPQHF. CDR3 DNA: TGTGCCAGCAGCTTGTTTTCAGGGTCTGTATCATTCTCTCAGCCCCAGCATTTT.

This sequence joins TRBV10-3 and TRBJ2-5; D is possibly TRBD2 (6 bases). The CDR3 is 15 amino acids. CDR1 and CDR2 (germline): ENHRY, SYGVKD. V lost 3 bases and J lost 9, with 20 bases in between. In DNA, the CDR3 is TGTGCCATCAGTGATTCATACGAAAATCCGGGGGCCCAGTACTTC. Residues: CAISDSYENPGAQYF.

The J gene is TRBJ2-5, the V gene TRBV28; D gene uncertain. V gave up 6 bases and J gave up 1 base, with 9 bases separating them. Germline V gene lookup returns CDR1 MDHEN and CDR2 SYDVKM. The CDR3 has 13 residues. The CDR3, as DNA: TGTGCCAGCAGGTTTCAAATCCAAGAGACCCAGTACTTC. This codes for CASRFQIQETQYF.

The chain links TRBV29-1 to TRBJ2-5; the D is unclear. The V gene's germline CDR1 is SQVTM and CDR2 ANQGSEA. The CDR3 has 10 amino acids. V was clipped by 7 bases and J by 8 bases, with 11 bases between them. The CDR3 reads CSATSGTQYF. The CDR3 nucleotides read TGCAGCGCCACCTCTGGTACCCAGTACTTC. The full variable domain, in which reference TRBV29-1 and TRBJ2-5 provide the parts outside the CDR3, is SAVISQKPSRDICQRGTSLTIQCQVDSQVTMMFWYRQQPGQSLTLIATANQGSEATYESGFVIDKFPISRPNLTFSTLTVSNMSPEDSSIYLCSATSGTQYFGPGTRLLVL.

The chain has TRBV19 and TRBJ1-5; 8 nucleotides align to TRBD1. J gave up 4 bases and V 8 bases, and 10 bases lay outside the gene matches. The germline V gene has CDR1 LNHDA and CDR2 SQIVND (reference sequence). The length of the CDR3 is 15 residues. CDR3 sequence reads: CASRPSGQGNQPQHF. The CDR3 nucleotides are TGTGCCAGTCGACCCTCAGGACAGGGTAATCAGCCCCAGCATTTT.

The chain recombines TRBV27 with TRBJ2-7; 11 bases match TRBD2. This CDR3 is 14 amino acids long. V was pared by 6 bases and J by 2 bases, with 3 bases of the junction left unmatched. The V gene's germline CDR1 is MNHEY and CDR2 SMNVEV (reference sequence). This CDR3 is CASRGSGRAYEQYF. For the CDR3, the DNA is TGTGCCAGCAGGGGTAGCGGGAGGGCCTACGAGCAGTACTTC.

This clone was observed once. The rearrangement uses TRBV5-1 and TRBJ2-7; TRBD1 agrees at 8 bases. J was trimmed by 0 bases and V by 4 bases; bases with no gene match: 6. CDR1 and CDR2 (germline): SGHRS, YFSETQ. The CDR3 totals 15 residues. CDR3 nucleotide sequence: TGCGCCAGCAGCATAGGACAGGGACGCTCCTACGAGCAGTACTTC. Residues: CASSIGQGRSYEQYF.

This sequence joins TRBV5-1 and TRBJ2-7; TRBD2 agrees at 9 bases. The length of the CDR3 is 14 residues. Germline V gives CDR1 SGHRS, CDR2 YFSETQ. The V gene end was trimmed by 5 bases and the J gene end by 4 bases; junction bases not matched to a gene: 7. In DNA, the CDR3 is TGCGCCAGCAGTTTGACTAGCGGATTTTACGAGCAGTACTTC. Protein product: CASSLTSGFYEQYF. The entire variable domain, with the rest obtained from reference TRBV5-1 and TRBJ2-7, is as follows: KAGVTQTPRYLIKTRGQQVTLSCSPISGHRSVSWYQQTPGQGLQFLFEYFSETQRNKGNFPGRFSGRQFSNSRSEMNVSTLELGDSALYLCASSLTSGFYEQYFGPGTRLTVT.

The genes are TRBV10-2 and TRBJ2-5; TRBD1 matches at 8 bases. Germline CDR1 reads WSHSY; CDR2 reads SAAADI. V was clipped by 6 bases and J by 2 bases; unmatched bases: 5. This CDR3 comprises 14 residues. This chain's CDR3 is CASRGTGTQETQYF. The DNA for the CDR3 is TGCGCCAGCAGGGGGACAGGAACACAAGAGACCCAGTACTTC.

The sample holds one count of this clone. V is TRBV7-2 and J is TRBJ2-5, with 9 nucleotides matching TRBD1. The germline V gene encodes CDR1 SGHTA and CDR2 FQGNSA. This CDR3 is built from 18 residues. V trimming: 1 base; J trimming: 4 bases; junction bases outside the gene matches: 13. CDR3: CASSLGLGQGYAGETQYF. The DNA for the CDR3 is TGTGCCAGCAGCTTAGGACTGGGACAGGGTTATGCAGGAGAGACCCAGTACTTC.

The chain has TRBV7-7 and TRBJ2-2, with 15 bases that match TRBD2. V was clipped by 4 bases and J by 1 base; unmatched bases: 7. Looked up from germline, CDR1 is SSHAT and CDR2 is FNYEAQ (reference sequence). This CDR3 has 19 residues. CDR3 nucleotides: TGTGCCAGCAGCTCAGGGACTAGCGGGAGGACAATGAACACCGGGGAGCTGTTTTTT. This encodes CASSSGTSGRTMNTGELFF.

V is TRBV10-1 and J is TRBJ1-3, with D possibly TRBD1 on 5 matching bases. V was clipped by 3 bases and J by 4 bases, with 13 bases between them. The CDR3 loop spans 15 amino acids. Germline lookup yields CDR1 WNHNN and CDR2 SYGVQD (reference sequence). In DNA, the CDR3 is TGCGCCAGCAGTGACCCCGGGACCCTCGGAAACACCATATATTTT. Amino acids: CASSDPGTLGNTIYF.

As DNA, the CDR3 is TGCGCCAGCAGGGCCCAGTCGGGGACCGGGGAGCTGTTTTTT. Its translation: CASRAQSGTGELFF. The J gene is TRBJ2-2, the V gene TRBV10-1, with a possible D match to TRBD2 (5 bases). This CDR3 has 14 residues. V lost 6 bases to trimming and J lost 5 bases, with 13 bases between them. CDR1 is WNHNN, CDR2 SYGVQD, per germline (reference sequence).

This clone was recorded once. Different DNA sequences within this sample yield the same CDR3. This chain joins TRBV5-1 and TRBJ2-7, with 9 bases fitting TRBD2. CDR3 length: 15 residues. The V gene end was trimmed by 0 bases and the J gene end by 1 base; junction bases not matched to a gene: 2. The V gene's germline CDR1 is SGHRS and CDR2 YFSETQ. The CDR3 sequence is CASSLVLAGSYEQYF. CDR3 in DNA: TGCGCCAGCAGCTTGGTACTAGCGGGTTCCTACGAGCAGTACTTC.

V usage is TRBV5-5 and J usage is TRBJ2-2; D call uncertain. Germline loops: CDR1 SGHKS, CDR2 YYEKEE (reference sequence). This CDR3 region has 14 residues. The ends were cut back, 0 bases at V and 5 bases at J, with 8 bases in the middle. The CDR3 here is CASSLAQPTGELFF. The CDR3 nucleotides read TGTGCCAGCAGCTTGGCGCAGCCGACCGGGGAGCTGTTTTTT. Combining the CDR3 with reference TRBV5-5 and TRBJ2-2 gives the whole variable domain DAGVTQSPTHLIKTRGQQVTLRCSPISGHKSVSWYQQVLGQGPQFIFQYYEKEERGRGNFPDRFSARQFPNYSSELNVNALLLGDSALYLCASSLAQPTGELFFGEGSRLTVL.

This chain links TRBV4-2 with TRBJ2-7; the D is unclear. V was cut by 0 bases and J by 5 bases, with 8 bases left in between. Germline V lookup: CDR1 LGHNA, CDR2 YNFKEQ. The CDR3 runs to 13 residues. CDR3 amino acids: CASSQDVPHEQYF. The CDR3 DNA reads TGTGCCAGCAGCCAAGATGTGCCCCACGAGCAGTACTTC.

The chain recombines TRBV14 with TRBJ1-2; D gene uncertain. The CDR3 is made up of 13 amino acids. The V and J ends lost 4 bases and 4 bases respectively, with 10 bases between them. CDR1 is SGHDN, CDR2 FVKESK, per germline. In DNA form, the CDR3 reads TGTGCCAGCAGCCCTAAGCGTGGCTATGGCTACACCTTC. Protein product: CASSPKRGYGYTF.

This chain joins TRBV18 and TRBJ1-3; D not certain. CDR1 is KGHSH, CDR2 LQKENI, per germline. There are 18 residues in the CDR3. Trimming left V 0 bases short and J 0 bases short, with 15 bases between. The CDR3 nucleotides read TGTGCCAGCTCACCACCGCTCGGGCTGCCAGGCTCTGGAAACACCATATATTTT. Amino acid sequence: CASSPPLGLPGSGNTIYF. Full variable domain (remainder filled in from reference TRBV18 and TRBJ1-3): NAGVMQNPRHLVRRRGQEARLRCSPMKGHSHVYWYRQLPEEGLKFMVYLQKENIIDESGMPKERFSAEFPKEGPSILRIQQVVRGDSAAYFCASSPPLGLPGSGNTIYFGEGSWLTVV.

The rearrangement joins TRBV28 to TRBJ2-1, with TRBD1 matching over 9 bases. The trim removed 8 bases at V and 5 bases at J, leaving 4 bases unmatched. This CDR3 is 13 amino acids long. Germline loops: CDR1 MDHEN, CDR2 SYDVKM. CDR3 sequence (DNA): TGTGCCAGCTGCCGACAGGGGGACAATGAGCAGTTCTTC. It codes for CASCRQGDNEQFF.

The rearrangement links TRBV11-3 to TRBJ2-1, with a weak D call TRBD1 (5 bases). This CDR3 region has 13 residues. Trimming stripped 5 bases from V and 9 bases from J, with 14 bases between. Germline CDR1 is SGHNT and CDR2 is YENEEA. The DNA for the CDR3 is TGTGCCAGCAGCCCTCTTGGTAGGGGTGAGCAGTTCTTC. Amino acid sequence: CASSPLGRGEQFF.

The chain uses TRBV23-1 and TRBJ1-5; weak D call: TRBD1 (6 bases). TRBV23-1 is assigned to the ORF class and has an uncertain function. The CDR3 is made up of 17 amino acids. Deletions cut 0 bases from V and 5 bases from J, with 17 bases between. The CDR3 is CASSQSRGYVRDQPQHF. In nucleotides, the CDR3 is TGCGCCAGCAGTCAATCGAGGGGGTATGTACGGGATCAGCCCCAGCATTTT.

The chain recombines TRBV28 with TRBJ2-5, with TRBD2 matching over 10 bases. This CDR3 is 18 amino acids long. From germline, CDR1 is MDHEN and CDR2 SYDVKM. The V gene end was trimmed by 1 base and the J gene end by 3 bases; junction bases not matched to a gene: 11. The CDR3 sequence: CASSLSLIEREGEETQYF. The CDR3, as DNA: TGTGCCAGCAGTTTATCTCTGATTGAGCGGGAGGGTGAAGAGACCCAGTACTTC.